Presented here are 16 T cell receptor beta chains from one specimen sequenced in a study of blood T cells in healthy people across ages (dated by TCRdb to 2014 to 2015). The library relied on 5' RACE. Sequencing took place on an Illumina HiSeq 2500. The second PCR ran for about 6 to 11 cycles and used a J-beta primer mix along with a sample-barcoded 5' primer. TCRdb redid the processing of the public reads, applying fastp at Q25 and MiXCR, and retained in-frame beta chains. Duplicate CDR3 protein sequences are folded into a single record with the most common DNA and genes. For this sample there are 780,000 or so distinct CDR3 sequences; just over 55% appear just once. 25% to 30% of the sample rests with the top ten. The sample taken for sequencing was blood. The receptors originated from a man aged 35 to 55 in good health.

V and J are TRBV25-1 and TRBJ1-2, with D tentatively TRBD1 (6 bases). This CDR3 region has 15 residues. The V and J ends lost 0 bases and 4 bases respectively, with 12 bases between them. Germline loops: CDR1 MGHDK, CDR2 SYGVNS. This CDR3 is CASSEYRGATYGYTF. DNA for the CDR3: TGTGCCAGCAGTGAATATAGGGGGGCCACCTATGGCTACACCTTC.

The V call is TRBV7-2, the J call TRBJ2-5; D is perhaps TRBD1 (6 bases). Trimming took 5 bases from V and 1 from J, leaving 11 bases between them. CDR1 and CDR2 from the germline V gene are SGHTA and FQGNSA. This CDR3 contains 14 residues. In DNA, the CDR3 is TGTGCCAGCAGCACCGACAGGCTCCAAGAGACCCAGTACTTC. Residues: CASSTDRLQETQYF.

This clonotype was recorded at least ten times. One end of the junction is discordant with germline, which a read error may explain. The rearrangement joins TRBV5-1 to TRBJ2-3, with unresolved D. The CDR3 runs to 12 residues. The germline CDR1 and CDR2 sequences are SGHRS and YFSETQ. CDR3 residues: CASSLVADTQYF. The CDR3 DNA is TGTGCCAGCAGCTTGGTGGCCGATACGCAGTATTTT.

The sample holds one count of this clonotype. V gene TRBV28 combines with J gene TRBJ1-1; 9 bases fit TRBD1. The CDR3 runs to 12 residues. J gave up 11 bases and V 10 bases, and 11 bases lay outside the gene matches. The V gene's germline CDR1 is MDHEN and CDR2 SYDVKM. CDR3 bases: TGTGCCACCAGCGAGATAGACAGGGGGGCTTTCTTT. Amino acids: CATSEIDRGAFF.

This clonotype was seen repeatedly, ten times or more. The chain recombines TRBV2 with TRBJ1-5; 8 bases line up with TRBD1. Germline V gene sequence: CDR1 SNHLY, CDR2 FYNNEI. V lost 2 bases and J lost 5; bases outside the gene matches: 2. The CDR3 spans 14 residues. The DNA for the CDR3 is TGTGCCAGCAGTGAACAGGGGGCTTATCAGCCCCAGCATTTT. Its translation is CASSEQGAYQPQHF.

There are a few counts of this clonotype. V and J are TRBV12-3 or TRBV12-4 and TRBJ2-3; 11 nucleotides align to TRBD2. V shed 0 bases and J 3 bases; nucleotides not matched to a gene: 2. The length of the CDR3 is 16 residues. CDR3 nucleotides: TGTGCCAGCAGTTTAGCACTAGCGGGAGTGACAGATACGCAGTATTTT. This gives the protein CASSLALAGVTDTQYF.

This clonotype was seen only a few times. The CDR3 region is CASSLGWSNSPLHF. The CDR3 DNA sequence: TGTGCCAGCAGTTTAGGGTGGTCTAATTCACCCCTCCACTTT. V and J are TRBV27 and TRBJ1-6; no reliable D call. This CDR3 is built from 14 residues. V dropped 2 bases and J dropped 6 bases, with 8 bases sitting between them. The V gene's germline CDR1 is MNHEY and CDR2 SMNVEV (reference sequence).

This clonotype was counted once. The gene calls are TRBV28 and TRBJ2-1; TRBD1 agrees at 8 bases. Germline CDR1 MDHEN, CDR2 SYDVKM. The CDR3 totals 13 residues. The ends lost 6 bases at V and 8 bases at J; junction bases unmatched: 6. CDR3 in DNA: TGTGCCAGCAGCTCCCCAGGGGGCGATGAGCAGTTCTTC. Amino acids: CASSSPGGDEQFF.

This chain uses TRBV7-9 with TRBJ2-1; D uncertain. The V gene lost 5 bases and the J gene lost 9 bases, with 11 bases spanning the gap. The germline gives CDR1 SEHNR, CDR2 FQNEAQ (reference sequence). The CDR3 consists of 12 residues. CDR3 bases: TGTGCCAGCAGCCCAGGCCCGGGTGAGCAGTTCTTC. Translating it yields CASSPGPGEQFF.

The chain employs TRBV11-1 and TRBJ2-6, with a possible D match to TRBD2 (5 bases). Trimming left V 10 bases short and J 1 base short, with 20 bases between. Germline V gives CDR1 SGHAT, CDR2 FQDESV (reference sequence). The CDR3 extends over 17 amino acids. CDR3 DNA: TGTGCCACCACCGACGGCGGGCTAAGGTCTGGGGCCAACGTCCTGACTTTC. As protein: CATTDGGLRSGANVLTF.

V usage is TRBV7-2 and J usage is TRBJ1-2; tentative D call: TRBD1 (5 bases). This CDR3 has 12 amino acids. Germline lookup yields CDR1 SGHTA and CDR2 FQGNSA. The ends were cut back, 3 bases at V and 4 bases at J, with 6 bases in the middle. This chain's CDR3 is CASSFDSYGYTF. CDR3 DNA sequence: TGTGCCAGCAGCTTCGACAGCTATGGCTACACCTTC.

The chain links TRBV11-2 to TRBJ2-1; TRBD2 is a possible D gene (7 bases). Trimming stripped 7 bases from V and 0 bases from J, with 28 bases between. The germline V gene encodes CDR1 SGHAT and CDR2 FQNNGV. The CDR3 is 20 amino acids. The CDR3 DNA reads TGTGCCAGCACCAAGAGGGAGGGGACAACTTTTACGAGCTCCTACAATGAGCAGTTCTTC. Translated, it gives CASTKREGTTFTSSYNEQFF.

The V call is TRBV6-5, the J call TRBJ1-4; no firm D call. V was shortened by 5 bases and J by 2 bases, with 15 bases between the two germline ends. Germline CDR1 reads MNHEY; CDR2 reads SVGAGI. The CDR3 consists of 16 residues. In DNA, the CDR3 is TGTGCCAGCAGTACACTTTCCGGCGCCACTAATGAAAAACTGTTTTTT. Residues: CASSTLSGATNEKLFF.

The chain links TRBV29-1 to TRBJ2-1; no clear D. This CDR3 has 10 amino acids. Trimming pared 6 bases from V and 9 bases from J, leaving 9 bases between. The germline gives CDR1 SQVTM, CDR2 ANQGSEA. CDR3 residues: CSVGLTEQFF. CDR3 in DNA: TGCAGCGTAGGGCTTACTGAGCAGTTCTTC.

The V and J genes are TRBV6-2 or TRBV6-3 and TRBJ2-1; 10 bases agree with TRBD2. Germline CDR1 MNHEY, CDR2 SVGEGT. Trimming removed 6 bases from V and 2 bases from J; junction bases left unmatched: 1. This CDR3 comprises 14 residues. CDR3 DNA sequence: TGTGCCAGCAGAAGCGGGAGGGCCTACAATGAGCAGTTCTTC. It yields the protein CASRSGRAYNEQFF.

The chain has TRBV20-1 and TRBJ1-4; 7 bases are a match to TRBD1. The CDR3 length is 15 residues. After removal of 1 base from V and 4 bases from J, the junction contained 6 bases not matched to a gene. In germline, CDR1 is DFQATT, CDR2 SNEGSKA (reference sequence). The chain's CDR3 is CSARGLGQINEKLFF. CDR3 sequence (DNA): TGCAGTGCTAGAGGGCTGGGACAGATTAATGAAAAACTGTTTTTT.